A selection of T cell receptor beta chains follows, all from one sample in a study of radiation and T cells in renal cell carcinoma. Clones were sequenced by immunoSEQ multiplex PCR, and TCRdb holds only the in-frame ones, with some missing. The sample has under 65,000 clones; approximately 80% are singletons. The starting material was blood, obtained from a patient whose treatment included radiotherapy and nephrectomy. The receptors come from a man aged 55 to 69 with renal cell carcinoma. Both conserved end residues are part of each CDR3. A D gene is named only where the DNA matches it firmly. The listing skips clone size in some rows; elsewhere it reads once, few, many or a size class.

v_call	d_call	j_call	clone_size	cdr3_nt	cdr3_aa
TRBV4-1	TRBD1	TRBJ2-7	-	TGCGCCAGCAGCTACCAGACAGGGCTTTCGGCCTACGAGCAGTACTTC	CASSYQTGLSAYEQYF
TRBV10-3	TRBD2	TRBJ2-3	-	TGTGCCATCAGGGCGACTAGCGGGGGGCCAGATACGCAGTATTTT	CAIRATSGGPDTQYF
TRBV2	TRBD1	TRBJ1-1	few	TGTGCCAGCAGGAGATCAGGGGGCGCGGATGAAGCTTTCTTT	CASRRSGGADEAFF
TRBV18	-	TRBJ1-5	-	TGTGCCAGCTCACCACCAGGGGGTAGCAATCAGCCCCAGCATTTT	CASSPPGGSNQPQHF
TRBV2	TRBD2	TRBJ2-1	few	TGTGCCAGCACTCCGAATGAACAGAGCGGGAGGGATTTGTTCTTC	CASTPNEQSGRDLFF
TRBV11-2	TRBD2	TRBJ2-7	-	TGTGCCAGCAGCCCCCTTAAGCGGGGGGCCTTGCGCGAGCAGTACTTC	CASSPLKRGALREQYF
TRBV15	TRBD2	TRBJ2-3	-	TGTGCCACCAGCAGCCTAGCGGGGGGCCTCACAGATACGCAGTATTTT	CATSSLAGGLTDTQYF
TRBV10-1	-	TRBJ2-3	-	TGCGCCAGCAGTGCAGTAGTTCGGGGAGATACGCAGTATTTT	CASSAVVRGDTQYF
TRBV5-1	-	TRBJ1-2	-	TGCGCCAGCAGCTTGTATCGGACTTCGGACGGCTACACCTTC	CASSLYRTSDGYTF
TRBV18	-	TRBJ2-2	-	TGTGCCAGCTCCCCAAAGGGGGGAGCGAACACCGGGGAGCTGTTTTTT	CASSPKGGANTGELFF
TRBV7-2	-	TRBJ2-5	-	TGTGCCAGCAGCTTAATGCAAGAGACCCAGTACTTC	CASSLMQETQYF
TRBV19	-	TRBJ1-4	-	TGTGCCAGTAGTATAGAGCCAGCTGATGAAAAACTGTTTTTT	CASSIEPADEKLFF
TRBV25-1	-	TRBJ1-2	-	TGTGCCAGCAGTGGCTCCCGGGGCTACACCTTC	CASSGSRGYTF
TRBV2	TRBD2	TRBJ2-1	-	TGTGCCAGCAGATCTTCTAGCGGGGGATCGCCGTTCTTC	CASRSSSGGSPFF
TRBV5-4	TRBD1	TRBJ1-2	once	TGTGCCAGCTGGGGACAGGGCTCTGGCTACACCTTC	CASWGQGSGYTF
TRBV6-5	-	TRBJ1-2	-	TGTGCCAGCTCCGGGACTCGCTACGGCTACACCTTT	CASSGTRYGYTF
TRBV5-1	TRBD1	TRBJ1-4	-	TGCGCCAGCAGCTGGGCCGGGACAGGGTCGAATGAAAAACTGTTTTTT	CASSWAGTGSNEKLFF
TRBV4-2	-	TRBJ2-3	-	TGTGCCAGCAGCCAAGATCAACGGGCCACTTTCACAGATACGCAGTATTTT	CASSQDQRATFTDTQYF
TRBV27	-	TRBJ1-2	-	TGTGCCAGCAGTTTCTCACCAATCTATGGCTACACCTTC	CASSFSPIYGYTF
TRBV7-9	TRBD2	TRBJ2-1	-	TGTGCCAGCAGCTTAGCGCGGGGGGAGCCCGAGCAGTTCTTC	CASSLARGEPEQFF
TRBV19	-	TRBJ1-1	few	TGTGCCAGTATCGGGGAGCTGAACACTGAAGCTTTCTTT	CASIGELNTEAFF
TRBV7-2	TRBD2	TRBJ2-3	-	TGTGCCAGCAGCTTCCAGGATAGCGGGAGTTTTGTCGCAGATACGCAGTATTTT	CASSFQDSGSFVADTQYF
TRBV6-1	TRBD2	TRBJ2-7	-	TGTGCCAGCAGTGATTCCCCTGGGGGAGGGCCCTACGAGCAGTACTTC	CASSDSPGGGPYEQYF
TRBV2	TRBD1	TRBJ1-5	-	TGTGCCAGCAGGGGGGACAGCCCCCGGCTCAATCAGCCCCAGCATTTT	CASRGDSPRLNQPQHF
TRBV10-3	TRBD2	TRBJ2-2	few	TGTGCCGTTCGGGATAGCGGGACCTACACCGGGGAGCTGTTTTTT	CAVRDSGTYTGELFF
TRBV27	-	TRBJ1-5	few	TGTGCCAGCAGTTTGAATGACAGGTCTGGCCAGCCCCAGCATTTT	CASSLNDRSGQPQHF
TRBV29-1	-	TRBJ1-2	few	TGCAGCGTTGTTGGCCCCTTGGGTGGCTACACCTTC	CSVVGPLGGYTF
TRBV18	-	TRBJ1-3	-	TGTGCCAGCTCACCATTATCCCAGGGCGGGAACACCATATATTTT	CASSPLSQGGNTIYF
TRBV9	TRBD2	TRBJ2-1	few	TGTGCCAGCAGCGTGGGGACTAGCGGTAACAATGAGCAGTTCTTC	CASSVGTSGNNEQFF
TRBV18	-	TRBJ1-4	-	TGTGCCAGCTCACCACCGACCGGGGTAGATGAAAAACTGTTTTTT	CASSPPTGVDEKLFF
TRBV9	TRBD2	TRBJ2-3	-	TGTGCCAGCAGCCCCTTTGCCCAAGGACTAGCGGGAGGCACAGATACGCAGTATTTT	CASSPFAQGLAGGTDTQYF
TRBV5-1	-	TRBJ1-5	-	TGCGCCAGCAGCTTGTCGGGCCCCCAGGGTGATCAGCCCCAGCATTTT	CASSLSGPQGDQPQHF
TRBV5-6	TRBD2	TRBJ2-5	-	TGTGCCAGCAGCTCGGGACTAGTGGGATCGAAGACCCAGTACTTC	CASSSGLVGSKTQYF
TRBV5-6	-	TRBJ1-2	-	TGTGCCAGCAGCTTGACGGCTAACTATGGCTACACCTTC	CASSLTANYGYTF
TRBV28	-	TRBJ1-1	few	TGTGCCAGCAGCCAAGTAGGAGACCGAGCTTTCTTT	CASSQVGDRAFF
TRBV19	-	TRBJ2-1	-	TGTGCCAGTAGTATCCCACAGGGGGGGTACAATGAGCAGTTCTTC	CASSIPQGGYNEQFF